A selection of T cell receptor beta chains follows, all from one sample in a study of Ad26.COV2.S vaccination and SARS-CoV-2 variants. Assay used: immunoSEQ multiplex PCR; TCRdb lists only in-frame clones, some missing. The sample comprises more than 300,000 clones, about 82% of which are singletons, and 2.1% rests with the top ten. The material sequenced was peripheral blood, taken in a trial of Ad26.COV2.S vaccine versus placebo. The source is a person between 18 and 60 years old who received the Ad26.COV2.S COVID-19 vaccine or a placebo. The CDR3 runs from the conserved cysteine through the conserved F or W.

TRBV18 | CASSGGGPGQPQHF
TRBV5-8 | CASSLDTGAGTQYF
TRBV11-2 | CASSSLLGKRNEQFF
TRBV11-2 | CASSLGSGGLETQYF
TRBV11-1 | CASSLPQGYTGELFF
TRBV5-5 | CASSRQTLDYEQYF
TRBV27 | CASSLFSGENLQETQYF
TRBV11-1 | CASSLERGHITQYF
TRBV5-1 | CASSHARDSRSYEQYF
TRBV6-1 | CASSDQGYTIYF
TRBV11-3 | CASSLSINYGYTF
TRBV5-4 | CASSYSGGAGDTQYF
TRBV10-3 | CAIGGTGGNTIYF
TRBV9 | CASSVGGGYYNSPLHF